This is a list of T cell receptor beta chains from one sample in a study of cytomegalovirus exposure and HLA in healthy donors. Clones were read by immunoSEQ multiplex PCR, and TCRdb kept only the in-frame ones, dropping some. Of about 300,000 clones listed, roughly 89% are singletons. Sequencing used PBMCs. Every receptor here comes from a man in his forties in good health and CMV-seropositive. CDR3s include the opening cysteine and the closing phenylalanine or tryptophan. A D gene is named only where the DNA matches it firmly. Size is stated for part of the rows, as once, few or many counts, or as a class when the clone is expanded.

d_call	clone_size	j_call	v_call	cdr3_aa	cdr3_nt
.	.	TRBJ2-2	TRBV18	CASSPPISNTGELFF	TGTGCCAGCTCACCACCTATCAGTAACACCGGGGAGCTGTTTTTT
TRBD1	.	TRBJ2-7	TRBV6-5	CASSWDRSYEQYF	TGTGCCAGCAGTTGGGACAGGTCCTACGAGCAGTACTTC
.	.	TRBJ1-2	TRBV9	CASSPQTGINYGYTF	TGTGCCAGCAGCCCCCAAACGGGGATAAACTATGGCTACACCTTC
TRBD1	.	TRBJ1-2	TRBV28	CASSTGTANYGYTF	TGTGCCAGCAGTACCGGGACAGCTAACTATGGCTACACCTTC
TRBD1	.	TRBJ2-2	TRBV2	CASQWRDRGTGELFF	TGTGCCAGTCAGTGGCGAGACAGGGGAACCGGGGAGCTGTTTTTT
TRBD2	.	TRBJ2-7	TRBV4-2	CASSQGLQASGNYEQYF	TGTGCCAGCAGCCAAGGTCTTCAGGCTAGCGGAAACTACGAGCAGTACTTC
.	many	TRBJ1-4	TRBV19	CASSIQGSPEKLFF	TGTGCCAGTAGTATACAGGGGAGTCCCGAAAAACTGTTTTTT
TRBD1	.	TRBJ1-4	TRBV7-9	CASSILQGAFEKLFF	TGTGCCAGCAGCATCCTACAGGGGGCTTTTGAAAAACTGTTTTTT
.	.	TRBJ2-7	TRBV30	CAWSVSVSYEQYF	TGTGCCTGGAGTGTATCGGTCTCCTACGAGCAGTACTTC
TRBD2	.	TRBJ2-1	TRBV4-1	CASSQEVAGSYNEQFF	TGCGCCAGCAGCCAAGAAGTAGCGGGCTCCTACAATGAGCAGTTCTTC
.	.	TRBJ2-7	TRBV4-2	CASSQDRVNEQYF	TGTGCCAGCAGCCAAGATCGCGTAAACGAGCAGTACTTC
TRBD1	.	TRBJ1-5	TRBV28	CASSAWTGDNSNQPQHF	TGTGCCAGCAGTGCCTGGACAGGGGATAATAGCAATCAGCCCCAGCATTTT
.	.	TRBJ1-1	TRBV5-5	CASSLSPDTEAFF	TGTGCCAGCAGCTTGTCCCCCGACACTGAAGCTTTCTTT
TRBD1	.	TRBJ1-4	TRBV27	CASSFGQATTNEKLFF	TGTGCCAGCAGTTTCGGACAGGCTACAACTAATGAAAAACTGTTTTTT
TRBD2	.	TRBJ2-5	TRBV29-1	CSVETSGSRETQYF	TGCAGCGTTGAAACTAGCGGGAGCCGAGAGACCCAGTACTTC
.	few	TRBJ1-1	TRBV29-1	CSVEFTGVETEAFF	TGCAGCGTTGAATTTACGGGAGTAGAAACTGAAGCTTTCTTT
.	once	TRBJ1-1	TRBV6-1	CASSDRTSPMNTEAFF	TGTGCCAGCAGTGATAGGACAAGCCCCATGAACACTGAAGCTTTCTTT
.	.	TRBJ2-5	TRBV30	CAWSVSGGYGGETQYF	TGTGCCTGGAGTGTATCAGGGGGCTACGGGGGGGAGACCCAGTACTTC
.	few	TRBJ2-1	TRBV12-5	CASGEGPLYNEQFF	TGTGCTAGTGGGGAGGGACCCCTCTACAATGAGCAGTTCTTC
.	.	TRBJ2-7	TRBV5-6	CASSPGTLDYEQYF	TGTGCCAGCAGCCCGGGGACACTGGACTACGAGCAGTACTTC
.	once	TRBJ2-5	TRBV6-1	CASSEGSPTEQYF	TGTGCCAGCAGTGAAGGGAGCCCTACGGAGCAGTACTTC
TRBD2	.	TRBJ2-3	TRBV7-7	CASSLSSAGGGGDTQYF	TGTGCTAGCAGCTTATCGTCGGCGGGAGGAGGTGGAGATACGCAGTATTTT
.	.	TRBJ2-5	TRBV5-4	CASSLDSGYGTQYF	TGTGCCAGCAGCTTGGACAGTGGGTATGGGACCCAGTACTTC
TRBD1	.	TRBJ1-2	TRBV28	CASSLSGTVYGYTF	TGTGCCAGCAGTTTGTCCGGGACAGTCTATGGCTACACCTTC
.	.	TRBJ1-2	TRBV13	CASSSDSDYGYTF	TGTGCCAGCAGCTCGGACAGCGACTATGGCTACACCTTC
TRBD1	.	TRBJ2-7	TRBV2	CASRVQGYEQYF	TGTGCCAGCAGGGTACAGGGGTACGAGCAGTACTTC
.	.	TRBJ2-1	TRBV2	CASSELRDNEQFF	TGTGCCAGCAGTGAACTACGGGACAATGAGCAGTTCTTC
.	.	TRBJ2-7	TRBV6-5	CASSYSSGRRIYEQYF	TGTGCCAGCAGTTACTCGTCCGGGAGAAGAATCTACGAGCAGTACTTC
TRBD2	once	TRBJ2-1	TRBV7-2	CAARLAGGGEQFF	TGTGCAGCCCGGCTAGCGGGAGGGGGTGAGCAGTTCTTC
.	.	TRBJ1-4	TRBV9	CASSVAPGPLTATNEKLFF	TGTGCCAGCAGCGTAGCCCCGGGTCCCCTTACCGCAACTAATGAAAAACTGTTTTTT
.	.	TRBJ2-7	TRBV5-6	CASSLNGAYEQYF	TGTGCCAGCAGCTTAAACGGGGCCTACGAGCAGTACTTC
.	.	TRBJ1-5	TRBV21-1	CASGDGQGSIKGNQPQHF	TGTGCCAGCGGGGACGGACAGGGATCCATTAAGGGCAATCAGCCCCAGCATTTT
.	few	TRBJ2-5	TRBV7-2	CASSVALLGTETQYF	TGTGCCAGCAGCGTAGCTTTACTAGGAACGGAGACCCAGTACTTC
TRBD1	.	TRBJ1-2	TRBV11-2	CASSPTPGQGLPGYTF	TGTGCCAGCAGCCCAACACCGGGACAGGGTTTGCCTGGCTACACCTTC
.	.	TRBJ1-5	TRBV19	CASSTGGDQPQHF	TGTGCCAGTAGCACAGGCGGAGATCAGCCCCAGCATTTT
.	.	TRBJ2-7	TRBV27	CASSSNRGLEQYF	TGTGCCAGCAGTTCCAACAGGGGACTCGAGCAGTACTTC
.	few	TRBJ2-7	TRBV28	CASSFSSGSYEQYF	TGTGCCAGCAGTTTCTCGTCAGGGTCTTACGAGCAGTACTTC
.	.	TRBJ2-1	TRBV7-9	CASSFEEGQGNEQFF	TGTGCCAGCAGCTTCGAGGAGGGCCAGGGAAATGAGCAGTTCTTC
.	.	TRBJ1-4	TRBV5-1	CASRTDSFNEKLFF	TGCGCCAGCAGAACGGACAGCTTTAATGAAAAACTGTTTTTT
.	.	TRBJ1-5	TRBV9	CASSVGGGNQPQHF	TGTGCCAGCAGCGTGGGAGGCGGAAATCAGCCCCAGCATTTT
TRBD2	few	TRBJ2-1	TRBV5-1	CASSPLAGGNNEQFF	TGCGCCAGCAGCCCCCTCGCGGGAGGGAACAATGAGCAGTTCTTC
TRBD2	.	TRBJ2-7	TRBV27	CASSSGLAETYEQYF	TGTGCCAGCAGTTCGGGTCTAGCGGAAACCTACGAGCAGTACTTC
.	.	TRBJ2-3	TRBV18	CASSPWGQGTDTQYF	TGTGCCAGCTCCCCGTGGGGCCAGGGGACAGATACGCAGTATTTT
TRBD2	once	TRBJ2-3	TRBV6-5	CASSYRLAGGIDTQYF	TGTGCCAGCAGTTACAGACTAGCGGGAGGAATCGATACGCAGTATTTT
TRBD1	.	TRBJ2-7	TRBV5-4	CASSSGTGGHYEQYF	TGTGCCAGCAGCTCCGGGACAGGGGGCCACTACGAGCAGTACTTC